The text below deals with one T cell receptor beta chain. The sample comes from a study of control samples from healthy donors and cancer patients. The CDR3 covers 14 residues. Trimming pared 0 bases from V and 5 bases from J, leaving 5 bases between. CDR1 is MNHEY, CDR2 SVGEGT, per germline. Clones were sequenced by immunoSEQ multiplex PCR, and TCRdb holds only the in-frame ones, with some missing. Of tens of thousands of clones listed, about 89% were seen once; the top ten hold less than 10%. The sequencing sample was made of PBMCs. The TCR was taken from a woman between 45 and 60 years old with colorectal cancer. The gene calls are TRBV6-2 or TRBV6-3 and TRBJ1-6, with D uncertain. The CDR3 protein is CASSYSQNNSPLHF. DNA for the CDR3: TGTGCCAGCAGTTACTCCCAGAATAATTCACCCCTCCACTTT.